This T cell receptor beta chain was profiled in a study of molecular identifiers for immune sequencing clone quantification. This clonotype has a count of ten or more. Germline V lookup: CDR1 SQVTM, CDR2 ANQGSEA. CDR3 size: 11 residues. V lost 5 bases and J 1 base, leaving 5 bases between the germline ends. From the PCR reads, TCRdb called clonotypes with MiXCR, one entry per CDR3 protein. The sample yields about 640,000 distinct CDR3 sequences, approximately 20% seen once. The sequenced sample consisted of naive CD8+ T cells from blood, with Jurkat cell RNA spiked in. Subset given: FACS-sorted CD8+CD4-CCR7+CD45RA+ naive T cells. The chain is built from TRBV29-1 and TRBJ1-1; D is unclear. The sequence derives from a human donor in good health. Some libraries in this study had Jurkat cell RNA spiked in. The CDR3 nucleotides read TGCAGCGTTCCGGCGAACACTGAAGCTTTCTTT. The encoded protein is CSVPANTEAFF.